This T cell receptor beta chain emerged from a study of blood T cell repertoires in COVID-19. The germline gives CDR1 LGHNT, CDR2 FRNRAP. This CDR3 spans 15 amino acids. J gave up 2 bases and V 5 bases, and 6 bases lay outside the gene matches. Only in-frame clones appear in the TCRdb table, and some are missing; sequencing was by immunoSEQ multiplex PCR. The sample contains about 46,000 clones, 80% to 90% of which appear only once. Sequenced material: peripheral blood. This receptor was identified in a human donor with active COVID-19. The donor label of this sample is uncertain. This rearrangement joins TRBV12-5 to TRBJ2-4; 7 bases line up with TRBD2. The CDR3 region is CASGAPAGTKNIQYF. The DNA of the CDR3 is TGTGCTAGTGGTGCCCCAGCGGGAACCAAAAACATTCAGTACTTC.